These 23 T cell receptor beta chains were all obtained from the same sample, sequenced in a study of T cell repertoires in cytomegalovirus infection. These receptors have no known antigen. TCRdb analysed the reads with MiXCR anew, one entry per CDR3 protein. The repertoire holds under 200,000 distinct CDR3 sequences, with roughly 21% as singletons. The sample in question was CD8+ T cells from cultured PBMCs, obtained from culture after CMV antigen stimulation. These receptors originate from a human donor in good health (CMV status not recorded). Some clones in this sample may be carry-over from other donors' samples.

J is TRBJ2-2 and V is TRBV12-3 or TRBV12-4; D is unclear. This CDR3 region has 14 residues. The ends were cut back, 5 bases at V and 2 bases at J, with 9 bases in the middle. CDR3 in amino acids: CASSPGVNTGELFF. In nucleotides, the CDR3 is TGTGCCAGCAGTCCCGGTGTTAACACCGGGGAGCTGTTTTTT.

V gene TRBV6-2 or TRBV6-3 combines with J gene TRBJ2-7, with TRBD1 matching over 8 bases. After removal of 3 bases from V and 6 bases from J, the junction contained 13 bases not matched to a gene. The CDR3 contains 16 residues. CDR1 and CDR2 from the germline V gene are MNHEY and SVGEGT. The CDR3 protein is CASSYTSGLQGAEQYF. The CDR3 DNA follows: TGTGCCAGCAGTTATACCTCGGGACTCCAGGGGGCCGAGCAGTACTTC.

This clonotype appeared once. This sequence joins TRBV7-9 and TRBJ1-1; possible D gene TRBD1, 6 bases. Germline lookup yields CDR1 SEHNR and CDR2 FQNEAQ (reference sequence). This CDR3 has 12 residues. Trimming cost V 7 bases and J 5 bases, with 11 bases left between them. As DNA, the CDR3 is TGTGCCAGCACCACAGGGCGAACTGAAGCTTTCTTT. This sequence encodes CASTTGRTEAFF. The variable domain in full, completed from reference TRBV7-9 and TRBJ1-1, reads DTGVSQNPRHKITKRGQNVTFRCDPISEHNRLYWYRQTLGQGPEFLTYFQNEAQLEKSRLLSDRFSAERPKGSFSTLEIQRTEQGDSAMYLCASTTGRTEAFFGQGTRLTVV.

The rearrangement links TRBV4-1 to TRBJ1-1; TRBD1 matches at 9 bases. The CDR3 has 17 amino acids. CDR1 is MGHRA and CDR2 is YSYEKL in the germline V gene. Trimming at V came to 2 bases and at J to 1 base, leaving 8 bases not matched to a gene. The chain's CDR3 is CASSQHDRGYQNTEAFF. The CDR3 nucleotides are TGCGCCAGCAGCCAACACGACAGGGGGTACCAGAACACTGAAGCTTTCTTT.

The chain recombines TRBV7-8 with TRBJ2-6; D is ambiguous. The V gene lost 5 bases and the J gene lost 4 bases, with 9 bases spanning the gap. The CDR3 sequence is 14 residues long. Germline V gene lookup returns CDR1 SGHVS and CDR2 FQNEAQ. Here the CDR3 reads CASSPTAGANVLTF. As DNA, the CDR3 is TGTGCCAGCAGCCCCACAGCCGGGGCCAACGTCCTGACTTTC. Full variable domain (rest looked up from reference TRBV7-8 and TRBJ2-6): GAGVSQSPRYKVAKRGQDVALRCDPISGHVSLFWYQQALGQGPEFLTYFQNEAQLDKSGLPSDRFFAERPEGSVSTLKIQRTQQEDSAVYLCASSPTAGANVLTFGAGSRLTVL.

The chain employs TRBV7-6 and TRBJ2-1; 8 nucleotides line up with TRBD2. V lost 5 bases to trimming and J lost 0 bases; unmatched junction nucleotides: 12. This CDR3 is 18 amino acids long. CDR1 is SGHVS, CDR2 FNYEAQ, per germline. The CDR3 DNA reads TGTGCCAGCAGCCGTATCGTAGCGGGGCCCAGCTCCTACAATGAGCAGTTCTTC. Its translation: CASSRIVAGPSSYNEQFF.

The chain is built from TRBV6-5 and TRBJ2-1; 11 bases line up with TRBD2. The trim removed 4 bases at V and 8 bases at J, leaving 4 bases unmatched. Germline CDR1 MNHEY, CDR2 SVGAGI. The CDR3 loop spans 14 amino acids. The CDR3 DNA reads as TGTGCCAGCAGTTTAGCGGGGGGGCCACATGAGCAGTTCTTC. It is translated as CASSLAGGPHEQFF.

This clonotype was picked up many times. The CDR3 sequence: CASSFGETQYF. Here the CDR3 DNA reads TGTGCCAGCAGTTTCGGAGAGACCCAGTACTTC. The rearrangement joins TRBV12-3 or TRBV12-4 to TRBJ2-5; D unclear. CDR3 length: 11 amino acids. With 3 bases removed from V and 4 bases from J, the gap between germline ends came to 3 bases.

The rearrangement uses TRBV7-2 and TRBJ2-7; the D is unclear. Trimming cost V 5 bases and J 6 bases, with 20 bases left between them. CDR1 is SGHTA, CDR2 FQGNSA, per germline. CDR3 length: 15 residues. In DNA, the CDR3 is TGTGCCAGCAGCCCCCTCGACCGACTTGAGCTCGAGCAGTACTTC. Its translation: CASSPLDRLELEQYF.

The chain is built from TRBV7-9 and TRBJ2-3, with 9 bases that match TRBD1. V gave up 8 bases and J gave up 0 bases; unmatched junction bases: 9. This CDR3 region has 16 residues. The germline gives CDR1 SEHNR, CDR2 FQNEAQ (reference sequence). The CDR3 bases are TGTGCCAGCTCGCCTAGGACAGGGGTTAGCACAGATACGCAGTATTTT. Translated, it gives CASSPRTGVSTDTQYF.

This clonotype came up once. The chain combines TRBV4-3 with TRBJ1-2; TRBD1 might be the D (6 bases). Between the trimmed V and J ends, which lost 5 bases and 7 bases, there was a span of 20 bases. Germline CDR1 LGHNA, CDR2 YSLEER. This CDR3 region has 15 residues. CDR3 loop: CASSEGAGDSRGYTF. CDR3 DNA: TGCGCCAGCAGCGAAGGGGCAGGGGATAGCCGTGGCTACACCTTC.

A few counts support this clonotype. The rearrangement uses TRBV19 and TRBJ2-2; no reliable D call. V lost 5 bases, J lost 6 bases, and 13 bases lay in between. Germline CDR1 LNHDA, CDR2 SQIVND (reference sequence). The CDR3 is 14 amino acids. In DNA form, the CDR3 reads TGTGCCAGTAGTCCCCGCGGCGGCGCCGGGGAGCTGTTTTTT. Its protein is CASSPRGGAGELFF. Combining the CDR3 with reference TRBV19 and TRBJ2-2 gives the whole variable domain DGGITQSPKYLFRKEGQNVTLSCEQNLNHDAMYWYRQDPGQGLRLIYYSQIVNDFQKGDIAEGYSVSREKKESFPLTVTSAQKNPTAFYLCASSPRGGAGELFFGEGSRLTVL.

The chain uses TRBV12-3 or TRBV12-4 and TRBJ1-4, with 8 bases lining up with TRBD1. The length of the CDR3 is 14 residues. Trimming at V came to 4 bases and at J to 8 bases, leaving 6 bases not matched to a gene. CDR3 protein: CASSSDRGLEKLFF. CDR3 coding DNA: TGTGCCAGCAGTTCCGACAGGGGACTGGAAAAACTGTTTTTT.

In this sample, this clonotype turned up a few times. V usage is TRBV7-2 and J usage is TRBJ1-1, with 8 bases fitting TRBD1. Losses at the gene ends were 1 base for V and 3 bases for J; bases not matched to a gene: 10. Germline assignment: CDR1 SGHTA and CDR2 FQGNSA. The CDR3 has 17 amino acids. The CDR3 nucleotides read TGTGCCAGCAGCTTAGGACAGGGGTTCAAAAGGGACACTGAAGCTTTCTTT. Translating gives CASSLGQGFKRDTEAFF.

The chain recombines TRBV10-1 with TRBJ2-7, with 8 bases identical to TRBD2. Germline CDR1 reads WNHNN; CDR2 reads SYGVQD (reference sequence). There are 14 residues in the CDR3. The junction had 10 bases not matched to a gene; V was cut back by 0 bases and J by 12 bases. CDR3 protein: CASSESLADPGRYF. As DNA, the CDR3 is TGCGCCAGCAGTGAGTCACTAGCGGACCCGGGACGGTACTTC.

The chain couples TRBV27 to TRBJ1-2; tentatively, D is TRBD1 (5 bases). Trimming pared 8 bases from V and 5 bases from J, leaving 18 bases between. CDR1 and CDR2 from the germline V gene are MNHEY and SMNVEV (reference sequence). The CDR3 consists of 14 residues. This chain's CDR3 is CASGELRQQYGYTF. The CDR3, as DNA: TGTGCCAGCGGTGAACTCCGACAGCAGTATGGCTACACCTTC.

This clonotype has only a few counts. V is TRBV14 and J is TRBJ1-6, with D tentatively TRBD1 (5 bases). This CDR3 contains 17 residues. With 1 base removed from V and 7 bases from J, the gap between germline ends came to 17 bases. Germline V gives CDR1 SGHDN, CDR2 FVKESK. In DNA, the CDR3 is TGTGCCAGCAGCCAAGGGTATGGGGGTTTGCAGAATTCACCCCTCCACTTT. Protein product: CASSQGYGGLQNSPLHF.

The J gene is TRBJ1-2, the V gene TRBV6-2 or TRBV6-3; tentative D call: TRBD1 (5 bases). Trimming cost V 7 bases and J 3 bases, with 18 bases left between them. Per germline, CDR1 MNHEY and CDR2 SVGEGT. The CDR3 sequence is 15 residues long. CDR3 sequence (DNA): TGTGCCAGCACTCATTACGACAGAAGGTACTATGGCTACACCTTC. Translated, it gives CASTHYDRRYYGYTF.

This clonotype was picked up a small number of times. The rearrangement uses TRBV27 and TRBJ1-6; 8 nucleotides align to TRBD1. The CDR3 loop spans 16 amino acids. The ends lost 6 bases at V and 10 bases at J; junction bases unmatched: 14. CDR1 is MNHEY, CDR2 SMNVEV, per germline (reference sequence). The CDR3 here is CASSKGVDRAWSPLHF. CDR3 DNA: TGTGCCAGCAGCAAAGGCGTGGACAGGGCCTGGTCACCCCTCCACTTT.

The chain recombines TRBV28 with TRBJ2-3, with 8 bases fitting TRBD2. CDR3 length: 14 residues. CDR1 MDHEN and CDR2 SYDVKM come from the germline V gene. After removal of 7 bases from V and 1 base from J, the junction contained 4 bases not matched to a gene. CDR3 amino acids: CASTVAGRTDTQYF. For the CDR3, the DNA is TGTGCCAGCACCGTAGCGGGGCGCACAGATACGCAGTATTTT.

The chain uses TRBV7-3 and TRBJ2-1; 9 bases agree with TRBD2. V shed 3 bases, J shed 6 bases, and the junction held 9 bases outside the gene matches. The CDR3 is made up of 16 amino acids. Germline assignment: CDR1 SGHTA and CDR2 FQGTGA. DNA for the CDR3: TGTGCCAGCAGCTTTAGCGGGGGAGACTATATCAATGAGCAGTTCTTC. Translating it yields CASSFSGGDYINEQFF.

This clonotype was seen a handful of times. The chain combines TRBV10-3 with TRBJ1-1; 7 positions match TRBD1. Germline-derived CDR1 and CDR2 are ENHRY and SYGVKD. V dropped 4 bases and J dropped 1; count of bases not matched to a gene: 3. The CDR3 is 14 amino acids. CDR3 nucleotide sequence: TGTGCCATCAGTGGGACAGGTTCGAACACTGAAGCTTTCTTT. Translating gives CAISGTGSNTEAFF.

The chain is built from TRBV12-3 or TRBV12-4 and TRBJ2-7; D ambiguous. The V and J ends lost 3 bases and 2 bases respectively, with 11 bases between them. This CDR3 contains 14 residues. DNA of the CDR3: TGTGCCAGCAGTTTTTATGCTGTTACCTACGAGCAGTACTTC. Translated, it gives CASSFYAVTYEQYF.